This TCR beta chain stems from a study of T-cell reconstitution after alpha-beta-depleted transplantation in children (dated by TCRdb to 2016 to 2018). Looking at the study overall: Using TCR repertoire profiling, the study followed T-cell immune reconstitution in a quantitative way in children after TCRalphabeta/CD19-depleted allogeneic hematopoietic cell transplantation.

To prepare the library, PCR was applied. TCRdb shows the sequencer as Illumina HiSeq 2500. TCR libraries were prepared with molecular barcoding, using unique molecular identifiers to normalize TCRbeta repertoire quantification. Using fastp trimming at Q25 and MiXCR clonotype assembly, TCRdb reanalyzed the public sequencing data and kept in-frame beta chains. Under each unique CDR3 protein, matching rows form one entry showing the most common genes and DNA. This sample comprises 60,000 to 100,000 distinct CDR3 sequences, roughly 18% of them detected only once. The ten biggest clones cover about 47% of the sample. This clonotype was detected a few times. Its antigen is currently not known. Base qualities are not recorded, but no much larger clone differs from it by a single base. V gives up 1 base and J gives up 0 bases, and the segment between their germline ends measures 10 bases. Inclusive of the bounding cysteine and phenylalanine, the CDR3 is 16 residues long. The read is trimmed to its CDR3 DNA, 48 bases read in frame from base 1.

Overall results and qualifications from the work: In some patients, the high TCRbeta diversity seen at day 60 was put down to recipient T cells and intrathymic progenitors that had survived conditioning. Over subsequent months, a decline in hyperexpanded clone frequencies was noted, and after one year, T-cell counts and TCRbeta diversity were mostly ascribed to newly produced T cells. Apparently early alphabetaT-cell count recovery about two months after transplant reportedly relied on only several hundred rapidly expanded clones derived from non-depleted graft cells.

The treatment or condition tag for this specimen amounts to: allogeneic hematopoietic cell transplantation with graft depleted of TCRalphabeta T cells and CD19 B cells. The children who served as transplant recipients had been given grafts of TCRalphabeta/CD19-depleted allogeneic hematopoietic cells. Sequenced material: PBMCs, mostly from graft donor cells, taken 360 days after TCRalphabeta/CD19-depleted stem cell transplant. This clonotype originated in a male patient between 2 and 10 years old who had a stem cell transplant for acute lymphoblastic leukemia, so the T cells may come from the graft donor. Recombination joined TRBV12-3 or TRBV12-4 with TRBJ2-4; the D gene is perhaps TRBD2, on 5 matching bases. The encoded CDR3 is CASSLGTFLAKNIQYF. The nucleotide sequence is TGTGCCAGCAGTTTAGGGACTTTCTTAGCCAAAAACATTCAGTACTTC.